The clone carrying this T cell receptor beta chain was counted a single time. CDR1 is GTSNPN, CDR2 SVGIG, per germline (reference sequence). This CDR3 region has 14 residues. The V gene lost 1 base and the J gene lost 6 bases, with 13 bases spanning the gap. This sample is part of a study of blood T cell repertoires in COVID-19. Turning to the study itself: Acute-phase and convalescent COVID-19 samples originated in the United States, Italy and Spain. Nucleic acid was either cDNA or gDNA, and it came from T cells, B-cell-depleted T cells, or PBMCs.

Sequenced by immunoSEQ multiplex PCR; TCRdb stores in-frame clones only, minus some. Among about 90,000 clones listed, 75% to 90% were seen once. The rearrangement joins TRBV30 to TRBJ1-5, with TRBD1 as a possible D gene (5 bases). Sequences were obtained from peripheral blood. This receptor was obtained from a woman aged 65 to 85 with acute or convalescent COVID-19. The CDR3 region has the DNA TGTGCCTGGAGTGCCGGGACTATGGGTCAGCCCCAGCATTTT. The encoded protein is CAWSAGTMGQPQHF.